The rows below give T cell receptor beta chains drawn from one sample of a study of cytomegalovirus exposure and HLA in healthy donors. Repertoires were generated with immunoSEQ multiplex PCR, while TCRdb's copy carries only in-frame clones and drops some. The sample has about 200,000 clones; 75% to 85% are singletons. The sample taken for sequencing was PBMCs. Every receptor here comes from a woman between 40 and 55 years old in good health and CMV-seronegative. The conserved cysteine and the conserved F or W are not part of the CDR3 here.

j_call: TRBJ2-7
v_call: TRBV2
cdr3_length: 9
cdr3_aa: ASRAAYEQY

j_call: TRBJ1-2
v_call: TRBV10-1
cdr3_length: 11
cdr3_aa: ASSESWGTGYT

j_call: TRBJ2-7
v_call: TRBV7-8
cdr3_length: 10
cdr3_aa: ASSVRGREQY

j_call: TRBJ2-1
v_call: TRBV25-1
cdr3_length: 14
cdr3_aa: ASSSLAGGSYNEQF

j_call: TRBJ2-7
v_call: TRBV11-2
cdr3_length: 12
cdr3_aa: ASSFSDRYYEQY

j_call: TRBJ2-7
v_call: TRBV7-9
cdr3_length: 16
cdr3_aa: ASSNTGDRAQRSYEQY

j_call: TRBJ1-3
v_call: TRBV2
cdr3_length: 12
cdr3_aa: AGGTGYLGNTIY

j_call: TRBJ2-7
v_call: TRBV5-1
cdr3_length: 13
cdr3_aa: ASSLVEGGHYEQY

j_call: TRBJ2-2
v_call: TRBV5-1
cdr3_length: 15
cdr3_aa: ASRPGQGALFTGELF

j_call: TRBJ2-1
v_call: TRBV7-9
cdr3_length: 13
cdr3_aa: ASSPGHSSYNEQF

j_call: TRBJ2-7
v_call: TRBV10-2
cdr3_length: 9
cdr3_aa: ASRTGNEQY

j_call: TRBJ2-7
v_call: TRBV7-9
cdr3_length: 11
cdr3_aa: ASSLAERYEQY

j_call: TRBJ2-5
v_call: TRBV11-3
cdr3_length: 11
cdr3_aa: ASSFSNQETQY

j_call: TRBJ1-2
v_call: TRBV7-2
cdr3_length: 13
cdr3_aa: ASSSTGGKDSGYT

j_call: TRBJ2-3
v_call: TRBV6-4
cdr3_length: 12
cdr3_aa: ASSDSQGSDTQY

j_call: TRBJ2-3
v_call: TRBV6-1
cdr3_length: 13
cdr3_aa: ASSEGSLDTDTQY

j_call: TRBJ2-7
v_call: TRBV7-2
cdr3_length: 13
cdr3_aa: ASSLGSGVSYEQY

j_call: TRBJ1-4
v_call: TRBV6-5
cdr3_length: 11
cdr3_aa: ASSTEPTGKLF

j_call: TRBJ1-2
v_call: TRBV4-1
cdr3_length: 15
cdr3_aa: ASSQGLRQGANYGYT

j_call: TRBJ1-5
v_call: TRBV18
cdr3_length: 13
cdr3_aa: ASSPDSRGGQPQH

j_call: TRBJ2-7
v_call: TRBV11-2
cdr3_length: 13
cdr3_aa: ASSLFGTQSDEQY

j_call: TRBJ1-3
v_call: TRBV6-5
cdr3_length: 13
cdr3_aa: ASSYRLGGGNTIY

j_call: TRBJ2-1
v_call: TRBV5-1
cdr3_length: 14
cdr3_aa: ASSRAGGPSYNEQF

j_call: TRBJ1-4
v_call: TRBV14
cdr3_length: 14
cdr3_aa: ASSLGTGVTNEKLF

j_call: TRBJ2-5
v_call: TRBV4-2
cdr3_length: 13
cdr3_aa: ASSQTGQQQETQY

j_call: TRBJ2-7
v_call: TRBV11-1
cdr3_length: 12
cdr3_aa: ASSIIAGDYEQY

j_call: TRBJ1-1
v_call: TRBV5-4
cdr3_length: 11
cdr3_aa: ASSWTADTEAS

j_call: TRBJ2-2
v_call: TRBV2
cdr3_length: 13
cdr3_aa: ASIQAETNTGELF

j_call: TRBJ1-5
v_call: TRBV28
cdr3_length: 12
cdr3_aa: ASSLWRDNQPQH

j_call: TRBJ2-3
v_call: TRBV30
cdr3_length: 11
cdr3_aa: AWRREVLDTQY

j_call: TRBJ1-1
v_call: TRBV6-5
cdr3_length: 11
cdr3_aa: ASKELLNTEAF

j_call: TRBJ1-6
v_call: TRBV30
cdr3_length: 13
cdr3_aa: AWSVVEAHNSPLH

j_call: TRBJ2-1
v_call: TRBV27
cdr3_length: 13
cdr3_aa: ASSLGAGGRNEQF

j_call: TRBJ2-1
v_call: TRBV10-1
cdr3_length: 15
cdr3_aa: ASSAGLRTSGYNEQF

j_call: TRBJ2-7
v_call: TRBV28
cdr3_length: 12
cdr3_aa: ASRIGRRPYEQY

j_call: TRBJ2-7
v_call: TRBV30
cdr3_length: 13
cdr3_aa: AWSTDSGLVDEQY

j_call: TRBJ2-7
v_call: TRBV11-2
cdr3_length: 11
cdr3_aa: ASSLGGVGEQY

j_call: TRBJ2-3
v_call: TRBV7-9
cdr3_length: 13
cdr3_aa: ASSLSGSDEDTQY

j_call: TRBJ1-5
v_call: TRBV30
cdr3_length: 14
cdr3_aa: AWSVLGRGSNQPQH

j_call: TRBJ2-7
v_call: TRBV5-1
cdr3_length: 12
cdr3_aa: ASSLEMPTYEQY